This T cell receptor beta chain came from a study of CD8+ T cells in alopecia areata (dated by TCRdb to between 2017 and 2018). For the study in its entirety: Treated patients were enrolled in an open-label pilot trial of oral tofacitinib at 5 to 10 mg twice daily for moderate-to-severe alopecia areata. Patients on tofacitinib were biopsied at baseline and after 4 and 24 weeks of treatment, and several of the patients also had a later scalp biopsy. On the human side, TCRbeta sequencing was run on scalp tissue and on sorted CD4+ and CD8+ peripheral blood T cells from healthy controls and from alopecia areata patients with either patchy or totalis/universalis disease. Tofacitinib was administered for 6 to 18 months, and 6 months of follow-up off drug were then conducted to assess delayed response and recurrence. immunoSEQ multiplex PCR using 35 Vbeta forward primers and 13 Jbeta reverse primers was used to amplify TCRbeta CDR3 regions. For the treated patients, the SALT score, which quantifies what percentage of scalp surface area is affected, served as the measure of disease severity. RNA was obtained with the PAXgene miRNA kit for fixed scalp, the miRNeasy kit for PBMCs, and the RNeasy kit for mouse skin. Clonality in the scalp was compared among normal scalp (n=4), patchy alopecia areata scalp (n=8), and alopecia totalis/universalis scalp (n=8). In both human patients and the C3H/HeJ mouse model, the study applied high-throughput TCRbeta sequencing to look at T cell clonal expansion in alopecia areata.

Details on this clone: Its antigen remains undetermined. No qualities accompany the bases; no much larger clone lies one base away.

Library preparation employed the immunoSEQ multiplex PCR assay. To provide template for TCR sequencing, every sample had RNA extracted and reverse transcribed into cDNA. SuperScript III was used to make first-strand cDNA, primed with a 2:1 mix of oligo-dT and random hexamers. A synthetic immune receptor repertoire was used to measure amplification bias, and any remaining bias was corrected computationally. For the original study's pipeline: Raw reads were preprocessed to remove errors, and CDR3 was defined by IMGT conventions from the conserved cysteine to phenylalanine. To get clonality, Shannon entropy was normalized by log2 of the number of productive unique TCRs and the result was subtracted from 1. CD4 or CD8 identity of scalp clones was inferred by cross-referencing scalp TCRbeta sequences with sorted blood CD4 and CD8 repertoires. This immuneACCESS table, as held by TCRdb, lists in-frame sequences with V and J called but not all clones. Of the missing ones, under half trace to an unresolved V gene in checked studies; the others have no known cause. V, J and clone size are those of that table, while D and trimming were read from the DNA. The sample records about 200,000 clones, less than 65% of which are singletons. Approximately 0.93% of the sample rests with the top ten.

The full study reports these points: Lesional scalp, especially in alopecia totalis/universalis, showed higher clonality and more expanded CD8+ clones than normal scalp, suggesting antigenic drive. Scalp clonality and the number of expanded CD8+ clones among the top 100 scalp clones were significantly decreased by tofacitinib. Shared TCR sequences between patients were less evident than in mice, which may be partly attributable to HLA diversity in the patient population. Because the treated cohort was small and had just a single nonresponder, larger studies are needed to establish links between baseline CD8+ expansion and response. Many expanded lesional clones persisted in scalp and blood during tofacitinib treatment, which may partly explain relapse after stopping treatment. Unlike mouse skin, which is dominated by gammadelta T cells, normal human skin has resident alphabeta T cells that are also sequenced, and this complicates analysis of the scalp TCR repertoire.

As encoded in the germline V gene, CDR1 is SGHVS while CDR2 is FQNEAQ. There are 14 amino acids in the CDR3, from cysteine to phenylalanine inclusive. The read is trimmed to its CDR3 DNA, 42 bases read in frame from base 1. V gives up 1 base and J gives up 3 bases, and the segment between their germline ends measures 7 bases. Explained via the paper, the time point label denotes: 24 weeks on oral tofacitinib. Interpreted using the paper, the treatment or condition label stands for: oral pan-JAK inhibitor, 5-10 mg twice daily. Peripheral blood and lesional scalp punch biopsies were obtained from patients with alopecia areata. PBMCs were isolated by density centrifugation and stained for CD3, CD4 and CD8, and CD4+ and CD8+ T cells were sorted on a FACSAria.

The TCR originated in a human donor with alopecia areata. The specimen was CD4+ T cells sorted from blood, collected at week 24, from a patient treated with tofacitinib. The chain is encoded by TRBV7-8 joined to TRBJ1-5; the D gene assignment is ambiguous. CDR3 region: CASSLGGTNQPQHF. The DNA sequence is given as TGTGCCAGCAGCTTAGGAGGTACCAATCAGCCCCAGCATTTT.